The clone carrying this TCR beta chain was detected many times. Its antigen is undetermined. Sequence at one end of the junction differs from germline and may be a read error. Prior to thyroid surgery, none of the patients had received any treatment. The CDR3 has 15 residues. Germline values: CDR1 SNHLY, CDR2 FYNNEI. Original processing notes: The distant-metastasis classifier for papillary thyroid cancer was built from CDR3 differences across clinicopathological groups. TCRdb re-processed the PCR reads through MiXCR. These V and J calls are TCRdb output, not the study's own analysis. The repertoire consists of about 24,000 clones, with over 20% occurring once and the leading ten covering just over 7.5%. This entry is derived from a study of metastatic and nonmetastatic thyroid tumors. Study details: Both malignant and benign thyroid patients supplied peripheral blood and tumor or nodule tissue samples, across which the repertoires of these patients were then compared. Whole-study findings and limits: Reports indicated that malignant thyroid tumors showed significantly higher TCR beta diversity than benign nodules did, in blood and tumor.

This rearrangement joins TRBV2 to TRBJ1-3, with a possible D match to TRBD1 (5 bases). The sequenced sample was blood. The source is a female donor with papillary thyroid cancer or a benign thyroid nodule (not recorded which). Some clones in this sample may be carry-over from other donors' samples. The CDR3, as DNA: TGTGCCAGCAGGACCGGTACAGGCTCTCGAAACACCATATATTTT. It is translated as CASRTGTGSRNTIYF.